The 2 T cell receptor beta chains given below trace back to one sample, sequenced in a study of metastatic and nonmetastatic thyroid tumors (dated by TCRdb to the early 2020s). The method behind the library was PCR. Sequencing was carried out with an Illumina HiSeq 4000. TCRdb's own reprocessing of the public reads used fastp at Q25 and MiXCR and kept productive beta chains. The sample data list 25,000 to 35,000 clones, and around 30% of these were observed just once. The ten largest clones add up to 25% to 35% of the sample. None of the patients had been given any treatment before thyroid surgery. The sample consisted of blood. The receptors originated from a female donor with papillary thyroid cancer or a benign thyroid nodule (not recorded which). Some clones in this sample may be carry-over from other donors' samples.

CDR3 residues: CASSLEVTQSSTDTQYF. The CDR3 DNA is TGTGCCAGCAGTTTAGAGGTGACGCAGTCTAGCACAGATACGCAGTATTTT. V is TRBV27 and J is TRBJ2-3; no clear D gene. Germline V CDR1 and CDR2: MNHEY, SMNVEV (reference sequence). This CDR3 comprises 17 residues. V lost 2 bases and J lost 0, with 15 bases in between.

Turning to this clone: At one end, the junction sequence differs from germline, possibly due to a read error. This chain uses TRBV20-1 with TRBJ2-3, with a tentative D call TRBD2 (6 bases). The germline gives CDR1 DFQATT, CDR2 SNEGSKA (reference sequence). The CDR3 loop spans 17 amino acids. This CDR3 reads CIATASVRAGMGNTQYF. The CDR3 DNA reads TGCATTGCTACGGCTAGCGTGAGGGCTGGTATGGGAAATACGCAGTATTTT.